This TCR beta chain derives from a study of neurological immune-mediated disorders. The cDNA was generated by 5'RACE with 10-nucleotide random UMIs. The yield of each sequencing run was over 160 million TCR-beta sequences from 15-18 subjects. One entry per CDR3 protein, called by TCRdb with MiXCR from the 5' RACE reads. The sample shows about 89,000 distinct CDR3 sequences, just over 2.5% of them seen only once. In this sample, this clonotype turned up many times. Antigen: not known. Points from the study as a whole: The repertoires of 18 of 34 multiple sclerosis patients fell into one related-CDR3 cluster (a possible signature) under phylogenetic grouping.

The length of the CDR3 is 12 residues. Germline lookup yields CDR1 SGDLS and CDR2 YYNGEE. The V gene lost 0 bases and the J gene lost 6 bases, with 6 bases spanning the gap. Sequenced sample: PBMCs. The J gene is TRBJ1-2, the V gene TRBV9; D gene unclear. This sequence was found in a woman in her twenties or thirties with multiple sclerosis. CDR3 amino acids: CASSVAENGYTF. Here the CDR3 DNA reads TGTGCCAGCAGCGTAGCTGAGAATGGCTACACCTTC.